The present entry profiles one T cell receptor beta chain with its context. What it binds is unknown. This record belongs to a study of cytomegalovirus exposure and HLA in healthy donors. General observations from the study: A few CMV-associated chains were confirmed in vitro to be specific for CMV antigens. An analysis that was carried out later associated approximately 15,000 TCR beta sequences with HLA alleles at 0.05 false discovery rate.

J gave up 5 bases and V 1 base, and 12 bases lay outside the gene matches. CDR1 is SGHAT, CDR2 FQNNGV, per germline. CDR3 length equals 17 residues. PCR amplification relied on 60 Vbeta primers (plus 13 Jbeta primers). TCRdb's table, derived via immunoSEQ multiplex PCR, lists solely in-frame clones and lacks some. The table records fewer than 200,000 clones, 73% of them present only once. Input material: PBMCs. The clonotype originates from a woman under 30 in good health and CMV-seropositive. The rearrangement uses TRBV11-2 and TRBJ2-5; 8 bases agree with TRBD1. The CDR3 coding sequence is TGTGCCAGCAGCTTAGGGACAGGGTCGGGGGATCGGGAGACCCAGTACTTC. Encoded protein: CASSLGTGSGDRETQYF.